The 10 T cell receptor beta chains below all came from one sample that was sequenced in a study of OX40 agonist ivuxolimab in advanced cancers. The assay was immunoSEQ multiplex PCR, and TCRdb's table has in-frame clones only and misses some. The sample has 90,000 to 100,000 clones, less than 90% seen once; the top ten hold roughly 0.8%. The sample was CD4+ or CD8+ T cells sorted from blood, taken in a trial of the OX40 agonist ivuxolimab. The origin of the receptors is an adult with an advanced solid tumor such as melanoma, head and neck, liver or kidney cancer.

Of note for this clone: Other DNA sequences in the sample encode the same CDR3. The chain is built from TRBV9 and TRBJ2-3; weak D call: TRBD2 (7 bases). Germline V gene lookup returns CDR1 SGDLS and CDR2 YYNGEE. The ends were cut back, 3 bases at V and 3 bases at J, with 11 bases in the middle. CDR3 length: 14 amino acids. This chain's CDR3 is CASSGSGTTDTQYF. The DNA of the CDR3 is TGTGCCAGCAGCGGGAGCGGGACAACAGATACGCAGTATTTT. Supplemented by reference TRBV9 and TRBJ2-3, the full variable domain reads DSGVTQTPKHLITATGQRVTLRCSPRSGDLSVYWYQQSLDQGLQFLIQYYNGEERAKGNILERFSAQQFPDLHSELNLSSLELGDSALYFCASSGSGTTDTQYFGPGTRLTVL.

This chain links TRBV7-7 with TRBJ2-1, with D possibly matching TRBD2 (5 bases). Germline lookup yields CDR1 SSHAT and CDR2 FNYEAQ (reference sequence). The CDR3 length is 15 residues. V was clipped by 5 bases and J by 0 bases, with 11 bases between them. The CDR3 loop reads CASSPGAGSYNEQFF. The CDR3 DNA is TGTGCCAGCAGCCCCGGTGCGGGCTCCTACAATGAGCAGTTCTTC.

The V call is TRBV28, the J call TRBJ1-5; TRBD1 matches 7 bases. V gave up 6 bases and J gave up 0 bases; unmatched junction bases: 5. The CDR3 totals 15 residues. Germline CDR1 and CDR2: MDHEN and SYDVKM. The chain's CDR3 is CASSNRGSSNQPQHF. Written as DNA, the CDR3 is TGTGCCAGCAGCAACAGGGGCTCTAGCAATCAGCCCCAGCATTTT.

The genes are TRBV4-2 and TRBJ2-1, with D unclear. CDR3 length: 17 residues. Germline assignment: CDR1 LGHNA and CDR2 YNFKEQ. V dropped 0 bases and J dropped 0 bases, with 12 bases sitting between them. CDR3: CASSQELVLSSYNEQFF. The CDR3 region has the DNA TGTGCCAGCAGCCAAGAACTCGTGCTGTCCTCCTACAATGAGCAGTTCTTC.

The V call is TRBV9, the J call TRBJ2-2; unclear D gene. CDR1 and CDR2 (germline): SGDLS, YYNGEE. The CDR3 spans 13 residues. Trimming stripped 4 bases from V and 4 bases from J, with 8 bases between. Here the CDR3 reads CASSPVATGELFF. CDR3 bases: TGTGCCAGCAGCCCCGTTGCCACCGGGGAGCTGTTTTTT.

The chain couples TRBV10-3 to TRBJ1-5; maybe TRBD1 (6 bases). This CDR3 comprises 15 residues. Looked up from germline, CDR1 is ENHRY and CDR2 is SYGVKD. V was clipped by 11 bases and J by 6 bases, with 23 bases between them. CDR3 in amino acids: CAAGARLAVGQPQHF. The CDR3 DNA follows: TGTGCCGCGGGGGCGCGATTAGCCGTTGGTCAGCCCCAGCATTTT.

The CDR3 is CASSLQGLMISNQPQHF. CDR3 sequence (DNA): TGTGCCAGTAGTCTCCAGGGTCTGATGATTAGCAATCAGCCCCAGCATTTT. The chain employs TRBV19 and TRBJ1-5; D perhaps matches TRBD1 (5 bases). Per germline, CDR1 LNHDA and CDR2 SQIVND (reference sequence). The CDR3 loop spans 17 amino acids. Between the trimmed V and J ends, which lost 5 bases and 0 bases, there was a span of 17 bases. Full variable domain (outside the CDR3, taken from reference TRBV19 and TRBJ1-5): DGGITQSPKYLFRKEGQNVTLSCEQNLNHDAMYWYRQDPGQGLRLIYYSQIVNDFQKGDIAEGYSVSREKKESFPLTVTSAQKNPTAFYLCASSLQGLMISNQPQHFGDGTRLSIL.

The chain couples TRBV5-1 to TRBJ1-2; 9 positions match TRBD1. The CDR3 is made up of 16 amino acids. From germline, CDR1 is SGHRS and CDR2 YFSETQ. Losses at the gene ends were 4 bases for V and 11 bases for J; bases not matched to a gene: 18. The chain's CDR3 is CASSPVLQGASSGYTF. For the CDR3, the DNA is TGCGCCAGCAGCCCGGTCTTACAGGGGGCCTCTAGCGGGTACACCTTC.

This chain uses TRBV7-2 with TRBJ2-2; 8 bases fit TRBD2. CDR1 is SGHTA and CDR2 is FQGNSA in the germline V gene. V gave up 1 base and J gave up 3 bases; unmatched junction bases: 1. This CDR3 has 15 amino acids. CDR3 residues: CASSLGGLDTGELFF. The CDR3 nucleotides are TGTGCCAGCAGCTTAGGGGGACTAGACACCGGGGAGCTGTTTTTT.

V and J are TRBV27 and TRBJ2-1; TRBD1 might be the D (5 bases). The CDR3 consists of 13 residues. Germline V gives CDR1 MNHEY, CDR2 SMNVEV (reference sequence). V lost 6 bases and J 6 bases, leaving 12 bases between the germline ends. In nucleotides, the CDR3 is TGTGCCAGCAGACTTCACCAGGGCAATGAGCAGTTCTTC. Translation: CASRLHQGNEQFF.